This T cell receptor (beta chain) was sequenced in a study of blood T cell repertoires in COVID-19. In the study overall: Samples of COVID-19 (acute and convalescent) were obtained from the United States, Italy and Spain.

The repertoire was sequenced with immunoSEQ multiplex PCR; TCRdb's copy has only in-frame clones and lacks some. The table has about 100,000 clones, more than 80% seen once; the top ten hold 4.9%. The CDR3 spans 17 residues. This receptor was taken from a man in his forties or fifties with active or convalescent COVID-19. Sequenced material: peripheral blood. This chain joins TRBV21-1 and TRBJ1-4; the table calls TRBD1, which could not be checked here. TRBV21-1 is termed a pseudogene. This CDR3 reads CASSKKTKAGLNEKLFF. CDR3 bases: TGTGCCAGCAGCAAAAAGACCAAGGCAGGGTTAAATGAAAAACTGTTTTTT.